These 31 T cell receptor beta chains came from one sample sequenced in a study of cytomegalovirus exposure and HLA in healthy donors. It was with 60 Vbeta and 13 Jbeta primers that the PCR ran. Clones were sequenced by immunoSEQ multiplex PCR, and TCRdb holds only the in-frame ones, with some missing. The sample includes some 180,000 clones, about four fifths of them seen just once. Input material: PBMCs. These receptors were collected from a woman between 25 and 40 years old in good health and CMV-seronegative.

V and J are TRBV9 and TRBJ1-6; D not resolved. Trimming pared 0 bases from V and 8 bases from J, leaving 12 bases between. The CDR3 covers 15 residues. Germline V gives CDR1 SGDLS, CDR2 YYNGEE. CDR3 in DNA: TGTGCCAGCAGCGTAGCTAACCCACCTCATTCACCCCTCCACTTT. This codes for CASSVANPPHSPLHF. Based on the CDR3 plus reference TRBV9 and TRBJ1-6, the full variable domain is DSGVTQTPKHLITATGQRVTLRCSPRSGDLSVYWYQQSLDQGLQFLIQYYNGEERAKGNILERFSAQQFPDLHSELNLSSLELGDSALYFCASSVANPPHSPLHFGNGTRLTVT.

The genes are TRBV5-1 and TRBJ1-5; 8 nucleotides agree with TRBD1. Unmatched junction bases numbered 8, after V lost 3 bases and J lost 6 bases. There are 15 residues in the CDR3. CDR1 SGHRS and CDR2 YFSETQ come from the germline V gene. This CDR3 is CASSWGTGETQPQHF. The CDR3 bases are TGCGCCAGCAGCTGGGGGACAGGAGAAACTCAGCCCCAGCATTTT.

The gene calls are TRBV2 and TRBJ1-2; D remains unclear. V gave up 2 bases and J gave up 0 bases, with 13 bases separating them. The CDR3 consists of 16 residues. Germline V gene sequence: CDR1 SNHLY, CDR2 FYNNEI. CDR3 sequence reads: CASSEWAGSTNYGYTF. The CDR3 coding sequence is TGTGCCAGCAGTGAATGGGCAGGCTCGACTAACTATGGCTACACCTTC.

The chain has TRBV6-1 and TRBJ2-1; no clear D gene. The germline gives CDR1 MNHNS, CDR2 SASEGT. V lost 0 bases, J lost 3 bases, and 15 bases lay in between. The CDR3 consists of 17 residues. CDR3 loop: CASSEATRLFVYNEQFF. In nucleotides, the CDR3 is TGTGCCAGCAGTGAAGCCACCCGACTGTTTGTCTACAATGAGCAGTTCTTC.

V gene TRBV18 combines with J gene TRBJ1-1; tentatively, D is TRBD1 (6 bases). CDR1 KGHSH and CDR2 LQKENI come from the germline V gene. V lost 2 bases, J lost 4 bases, and 11 bases lay in between. CDR3 length equals 14 residues. The CDR3 protein is CASSPAGEGTEAFF. CDR3 DNA sequence: TGTGCCAGCTCACCAGCAGGGGAGGGCACTGAAGCTTTCTTT. Full variable domain (outside the CDR3, taken from reference TRBV18 and TRBJ1-1): NAGVMQNPRHLVRRRGQEARLRCSPMKGHSHVYWYRQLPEEGLKFMVYLQKENIIDESGMPKERFSAEFPKEGPSILRIQQVVRGDSAAYFCASSPAGEGTEAFFGQGTRLTVV.

The J gene is TRBJ1-4, the V gene TRBV25-1; D not resolved. CDR3 size: 15 residues. V shed 1 base and J shed 3 bases, with 9 bases lying between them. CDR1 MGHDK and CDR2 SYGVNS come from the germline V gene. Written as DNA, the CDR3 is TGTGCCAGCAGTGAATCCGGCAGGCCTAATGAAAAACTGTTTTTT. Amino acids: CASSESGRPNEKLFF.

The gene calls are TRBV19 and TRBJ1-5, with 7 bases lining up with TRBD1. Trimming took 6 bases from V and 5 from J; bases not matched to a gene: 10. CDR3 length: 15 amino acids. Per the germline V gene, CDR1 is LNHDA and CDR2 is SQIVND (reference sequence). CDR3 bases: TGTGCCAGTAGGTACATGACAGGGAACGATCAGCCCCAGCATTTT. It translates to CASRYMTGNDQPQHF. Combining the CDR3 with reference TRBV19 and TRBJ1-5 gives the whole variable domain DGGITQSPKYLFRKEGQNVTLSCEQNLNHDAMYWYRQDPGQGLRLIYYSQIVNDFQKGDIAEGYSVSREKKESFPLTVTSAQKNPTAFYLCASRYMTGNDQPQHFGDGTRLSIL.

The chain uses TRBV6-1 and TRBJ2-3; 7 positions agree with TRBD2. Germline assignment: CDR1 MNHNS and CDR2 SASEGT. The CDR3 extends over 16 amino acids. With 1 base clipped from V and 2 bases from J, the junction kept 6 bases outside the gene matches. The CDR3 DNA reads as TGTGCCAGCAGTGAAGGGGGCGGGGGATACACAGATACGCAGTATTTT. Encoded protein: CASSEGGGGYTDTQYF.

J is TRBJ2-7 and V is TRBV7-9, with 8 bases that match TRBD1. Trimming removed 5 bases from V and 5 bases from J; junction bases left unmatched: 14. The CDR3 extends over 16 amino acids. CDR1 SEHNR and CDR2 FQNEAQ come from the germline V gene (reference sequence). The CDR3 is CASSLRSGGGGDEQYF. The CDR3 nucleotides read TGTGCCAGCAGCCTCAGATCAGGGGGCGGCGGGGACGAGCAGTACTTC.

This clone occurred once. The V call is TRBV5-1, the J call TRBJ2-7; 7 bases are a match to TRBD1. Germline V gene lookup returns CDR1 SGHRS and CDR2 YFSETQ. V trimming: 1 base; J trimming: 4 bases; junction bases outside the gene matches: 5. The CDR3 is 14 amino acids. The CDR3 loop is CASSLYPRGYEQYF. The DNA of the CDR3 is TGCGCCAGCAGCTTGTACCCCAGGGGGTACGAGCAGTACTTC.

The chain combines TRBV7-2 with TRBJ2-1; the match to TRBD2 covers 7 bases. The CDR3 spans 14 residues. V trimming: 6 bases; J trimming: 3 bases; junction bases outside the gene matches: 5. Germline V gene sequence: CDR1 SGHTA, CDR2 FQGNSA. The chain's CDR3 is CASSRRGDYNEQFF. CDR3 sequence (DNA): TGTGCCAGCAGTCGACGGGGGGACTACAATGAGCAGTTCTTC.

V usage is TRBV30 and J usage is TRBJ2-7, with 7 bases that match TRBD1. From germline, CDR1 is GTSNPN and CDR2 SVGIG (reference sequence). The CDR3 is made up of 14 amino acids. V lost 0 bases to trimming and J lost 3 bases; unmatched junction nucleotides: 5. The CDR3 DNA reads TGTGCCTGGAGTGTACGACAGGGTTACTACGAGCAGTACTTC. This gives the protein CAWSVRQGYYEQYF.

V gene TRBV6-5 combines with J gene TRBJ2-7; 7 bases map to TRBD1. The CDR3 covers 14 residues. The germline V gene encodes CDR1 MNHEY and CDR2 SVGAGI. With 2 bases clipped from V and 6 bases from J, the junction kept 7 bases outside the gene matches. As DNA, the CDR3 is TGTGCCAGCAGTTACAGTCGGGGACAGACCGAGCAGTACTTC. Translating it yields CASSYSRGQTEQYF.

This rearrangement joins TRBV14 to TRBJ1-2, with D possibly being TRBD1 (6 bases). CDR3 size: 20 residues. Germline V gene lookup returns CDR1 SGHDN and CDR2 FVKESK. Trimming took off 3 bases at V and 7 bases at J, with 33 bases between the two ends. In DNA form, the CDR3 reads TGTGCCAGCAGCCAGGAACGGGCGGGCTGGGGGGGCGCCTTGATAGTTGGCTACACCTTC. This sequence encodes CASSQERAGWGGALIVGYTF. Variable domain in full (rest from reference TRBV14 and TRBJ1-2): EAGVTQFPSHSVIEKGQTVTLRCDPISGHDNLYWYRRVMGKEIKFLLHFVKESKQDESGMPNNRFLAERTGGTYSTLKVQPAELEDSGVYFCASSQERAGWGGALIVGYTFGSGTRLTVV.

In its sample, this clone was seen once. The rearrangement uses TRBV5-1 and TRBJ2-1; 8 nucleotides align to TRBD2. The V and J ends lost 0 bases and 1 base, in that order; junction bases with no gene match: 3. The V gene's germline CDR1 is SGHRS and CDR2 YFSETQ. This CDR3 comprises 16 residues. The CDR3 is CASSLDGGASYNEQFF. The CDR3 coding sequence is TGCGCCAGCAGCTTGGACGGGGGGGCGTCCTACAATGAGCAGTTCTTC.

The chain joins TRBV11-3 to TRBJ2-1; D is possibly TRBD2 (5 bases). Per the germline V gene, CDR1 is SGHNT and CDR2 is YENEEA. The ends were cut back, 4 bases at V and 4 bases at J, with 5 bases in the middle. This CDR3 is built from 12 residues. CDR3 DNA: TGTGCCAGCAGCTGGAGGTACAATGAGCAGTTCTTC. This sequence encodes CASSWRYNEQFF.

The rearrangement uses TRBV7-3 and TRBJ2-1; tentative D call: TRBD2 (6 bases). The CDR3 has 16 residues. Germline V CDR1 and CDR2: SGHTA, FQGTGA. V lost 5 bases and J lost 3, with 17 bases in between. CDR3 nucleotides: TGTGCCAGCAGCCCCGTGGGGGGAAGTTTCTACAATGAGCAGTTCTTC. Its protein product is CASSPVGGSFYNEQFF.

The V and J genes are TRBV9 and TRBJ1-2; 9 bases map to TRBD1. This CDR3 region has 14 residues. The germline CDR1 and CDR2 sequences are SGDLS and YYNGEE. Trimming took 3 bases from V and 5 from J; bases not matched to a gene: 5. CDR3 nucleotides: TGTGCCAGCAGCGGGGACAGGGATGGATATGGCTACACCTTC. Translation: CASSGDRDGYGYTF.

This sequence joins TRBV5-1 and TRBJ2-7; TRBD1 aligns across 10 bases. V dropped 2 bases and J dropped 3; count of bases not matched to a gene: 8. Germline values: CDR1 SGHRS, CDR2 YFSETQ. There are 16 residues in the CDR3. The CDR3 loop reads CASSLLPGQGLYEQYF. The CDR3 DNA sequence: TGCGCCAGCAGCTTACTTCCGGGACAGGGGCTCTACGAGCAGTACTTC.

The chain carries TRBV7-2 and TRBJ1-6; D is ambiguous. V gave up 1 base and J gave up 4 bases, with 8 bases separating them. Germline assignment: CDR1 SGHTA and CDR2 FQGNSA. The CDR3 has 15 residues. CDR3 loop: CASSLVEFYNSPLHF. In nucleotides, the CDR3 is TGTGCCAGCAGCTTAGTAGAGTTTTATAATTCACCCCTCCACTTT.

This clone was counted a few times. The V call is TRBV7-9, the J call TRBJ1-6, with D tentatively TRBD1 (5 bases). Trimming shortened V by 3 bases and J by 7 bases, and 13 bases separated the two germline ends. CDR1 and CDR2 (germline): SEHNR, FQNEAQ (reference sequence). The CDR3 runs to 15 residues. CDR3 bases: TGTGCCAGCAGCTTCGGGCAGGGTATGAATTCACCCCTCCACTTT. It encodes CASSFGQGMNSPLHF.

The chain recombines TRBV9 with TRBJ1-6, with D possibly matching TRBD1 (5 bases). This CDR3 comprises 19 residues. The germline V and J ends were trimmed by 0 bases and 0 bases, with 16 bases remaining between them. Germline CDR1 and CDR2: SGDLS and YYNGEE. CDR3 region: CASSVAGAGPTSYNSPLHF. CDR3 coding DNA: TGTGCCAGCAGCGTAGCTGGGGCGGGACCGACCTCCTATAATTCACCCCTCCACTTT. The whole variable domain, filled in from reference TRBV9 and TRBJ1-6, reads DSGVTQTPKHLITATGQRVTLRCSPRSGDLSVYWYQQSLDQGLQFLIQYYNGEERAKGNILERFSAQQFPDLHSELNLSSLELGDSALYFCASSVAGAGPTSYNSPLHFGNGTRLTVT.

The rearrangement links TRBV5-8 to TRBJ1-2; D not certain. From germline, CDR1 is SGHTS and CDR2 YDEGEE. Deletions cut 1 base from V and 2 bases from J, with 6 bases between. The CDR3 runs 13 residues. The CDR3 here is CASSLLVNYGYTF. As DNA, the CDR3 is TGTGCCAGCAGCTTGCTAGTAAACTATGGCTACACCTTC.

The genes are TRBV10-3 and TRBJ2-2, with 11 bases that match TRBD1. This CDR3 region has 15 residues. Trimming at V came to 9 bases and at J to 8 bases, leaving 11 bases not matched to a gene. Germline-derived CDR1 and CDR2 are ENHRY and SYGVKD. The CDR3 DNA is TGTGCCATGGGCTCCGGACAGGGGGCAGGAGGGGAGCTGTTTTTT. This gives the protein CAMGSGQGAGGELFF.

On this clone itself: The sample carries other DNA sequences with the same CDR3. The chain joins TRBV11-2 to TRBJ1-5; D gene uncertain. Germline-derived CDR1 and CDR2 are SGHAT and FQNNGV. Trimming took 0 bases from V and 4 from J, leaving 4 bases between them. This CDR3 has 13 amino acids. This CDR3 reads CASSLDRNQPQHF. The CDR3, as DNA: TGTGCCAGCAGCTTAGACAGGAATCAGCCCCAGCATTTT.

The chain uses TRBV19 and TRBJ2-1; 8 bases match TRBD1. Germline values: CDR1 LNHDA, CDR2 SQIVND (reference sequence). Trimming at V came to 5 bases and at J to 0 bases, leaving 9 bases not matched to a gene. The CDR3 is 17 amino acids. The chain's CDR3 is CASSDWMTGASYNEQFF. CDR3 in DNA: TGTGCCAGTAGTGATTGGATGACAGGGGCCTCCTACAATGAGCAGTTCTTC. Full variable domain (outside the CDR3, taken from reference TRBV19 and TRBJ2-1): DGGITQSPKYLFRKEGQNVTLSCEQNLNHDAMYWYRQDPGQGLRLIYYSQIVNDFQKGDIAEGYSVSREKKESFPLTVTSAQKNPTAFYLCASSDWMTGASYNEQFFGPGTRLTVL.

J is TRBJ2-7 and V is TRBV15; D is possibly TRBD1 (6 bases). Trimming pared 0 bases from V and 5 bases from J, leaving 8 bases between. Germline CDR1 LNHNV, CDR2 YYDKDF (reference sequence). CDR3 length: 13 amino acids. The CDR3 spells CATSRDRGNEQYF. As DNA, the CDR3 is TGTGCCACCAGCAGAGACAGGGGCAACGAGCAGTACTTC. The variable domain in full, with the rest retrieved from reference TRBV15 and TRBJ2-7, is DAMVIQNPRYQVTQFGKPVTLSCSQTLNHNVMYWYQQKSSQAPKLLFHYYDKDFNNEADTPDNFQSRRPNTSFCFLDIRSPGLGDTAMYLCATSRDRGNEQYFGPGTRLTVT.

This clone was recorded a few times. The rearrangement uses TRBV7-9 and TRBJ1-5, with 9 bases that match TRBD1. Germline lookup yields CDR1 SEHNR and CDR2 FQNEAQ (reference sequence). Trimming at V came to 6 bases and at J to 5 bases, leaving 8 bases not matched to a gene. CDR3 length: 15 residues. CDR3 in amino acids: CASSIGTGPHQPQHF. The DNA of the CDR3 is TGTGCCAGCAGTATAGGGACAGGGCCCCATCAGCCCCAGCATTTT.

The count of this clone is one. This chain links TRBV5-1 with TRBJ2-5; 7 bases align to TRBD2. V was clipped by 2 bases and J by 2 bases; unmatched bases: 6. Germline V gene data show CDR1 as SGHRS and CDR2 as YFSETQ. There are 15 residues in the CDR3. CDR3 sequence: CASSLWAGEQETQYF. Here the CDR3 DNA reads TGCGCCAGCAGCTTATGGGCGGGGGAACAAGAGACCCAGTACTTC.

This clone appeared a few times. The rearrangement uses TRBV5-6 and TRBJ1-2; 10 bases are shared with TRBD1. Germline V gene data show CDR1 as SGHDT and CDR2 as YYEEEE. V lost 4 bases and J lost 5; bases outside the gene matches: 11. The CDR3 totals 16 residues. The CDR3 region has the DNA TGTGCCAGCAGCCGACGGGACAGGGGAGTTGGGTATGGCTACACCTTC. Residues: CASSRRDRGVGYGYTF.

This chain uses TRBV29-1 with TRBJ2-3; a possible D gene is TRBD2 (6 bases). Per germline, CDR1 SQVTM and CDR2 ANQGSEA. V shed 7 bases and J shed 2 bases, with 16 bases lying between them. The CDR3 has 14 residues. The CDR3 region is CSAPPGGNTDTQYF. CDR3 DNA: TGCAGCGCTCCCCCTGGGGGGAACACAGATACGCAGTATTTT.